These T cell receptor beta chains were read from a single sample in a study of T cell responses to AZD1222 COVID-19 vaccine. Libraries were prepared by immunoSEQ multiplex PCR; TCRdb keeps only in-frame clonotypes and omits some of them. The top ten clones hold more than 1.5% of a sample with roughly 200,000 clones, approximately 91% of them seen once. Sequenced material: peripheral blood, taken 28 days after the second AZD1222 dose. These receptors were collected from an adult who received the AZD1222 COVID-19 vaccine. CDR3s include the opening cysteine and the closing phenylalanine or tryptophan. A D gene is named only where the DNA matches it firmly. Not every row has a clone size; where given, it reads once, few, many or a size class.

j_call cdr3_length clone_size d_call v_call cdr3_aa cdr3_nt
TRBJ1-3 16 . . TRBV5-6 CASSFLAAGVGNTIYF TGTGCCAGCAGCTTTTTGGCGGCAGGGGTAGGAAACACCATATATTTT
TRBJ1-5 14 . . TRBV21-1 CASSGQSSNQPQHF TGTGCCAGCAGCGGACAGAGTAGCAATCAGCCCCAGCATTTT
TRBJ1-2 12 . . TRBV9 CASSLTAYGYTF TGTGCCAGCAGCTTAACAGCCTATGGCTACACCTTC
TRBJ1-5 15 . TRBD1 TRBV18 CASSPSGGAWKPQHF TGTGCCAGCTCACCATCAGGGGGCGCTTGGAAGCCCCAGCATTTT
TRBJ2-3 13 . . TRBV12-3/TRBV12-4 CASSLGEADTQYF TGTGCCAGCAGTTTAGGAGAGGCAGATACGCAGTATTTT
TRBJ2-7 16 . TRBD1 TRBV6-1 CASSDTGTGGSSEQYF TGTGCCAGCAGTGACACCGGGACAGGGGGCTCCTCCGAGCAGTACTTC
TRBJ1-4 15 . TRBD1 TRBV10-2 CASSEMGQGNEKLFF TGCGCCAGCAGTGAAATGGGACAGGGGAATGAAAAACTGTTTTTT
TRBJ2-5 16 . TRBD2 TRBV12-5 CASARGLAGSQETQYF TGTGCTAGTGCCCGTGGACTAGCGGGATCCCAAGAGACCCAGTACTTC
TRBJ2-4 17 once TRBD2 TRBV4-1 CASSQDRAGVAKNIQYF TGCGCCAGCAGCCAAGATAGGGCGGGGGTAGCCAAAAACATTCAGTACTTC
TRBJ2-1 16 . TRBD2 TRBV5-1 CASSGIAGGRRDEQFF TGCGCCAGCAGCGGGATAGCGGGAGGGCGAAGAGATGAGCAGTTCTTC
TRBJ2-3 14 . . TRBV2 CASKVSQITDTQYF TGTGCCAGCAAGGTATCCCAAATCACAGATACGCAGTATTTT
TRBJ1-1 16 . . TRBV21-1 CASSFRSRLGNTEAFF TGTGCCAGCAGCTTCAGGTCCCGCCTGGGTAACACTGAAGCTTTCTTT
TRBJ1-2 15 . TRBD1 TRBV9 CASSVVRDRMVDYTF TGTGCCAGCAGCGTAGTTCGGGACAGGATGGTGGACTACACCTTC
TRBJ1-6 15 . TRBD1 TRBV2 CASSDRQGVFSPLHF TGTGCCAGCAGTGATCGACAGGGGGTTTTTTCACCCCTCCACTTT
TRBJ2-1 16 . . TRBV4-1 CASSQSFGPRGNEQFF TGCGCCAGCAGCCAATCCTTCGGGCCTAGGGGCAATGAGCAGTTCTTC
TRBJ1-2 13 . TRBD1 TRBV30 CAWSRNYRGGYTF TGTGCCTGGAGTCGAAATTACAGGGGGGGCTACACCTTC
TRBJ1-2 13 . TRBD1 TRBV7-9 CASSLDRAWGYTF TGTGCCAGCAGCCTGGACAGGGCTTGGGGCTACACCTTC
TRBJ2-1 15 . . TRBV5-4 CASSPRVGGYNEQFF TGTGCCAGCAGCCCTAGGGTAGGGGGCTACAATGAGCAGTTCTTC
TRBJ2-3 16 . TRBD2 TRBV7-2 CASSSLGLAGTDTQYF TGTGCCAGCAGCTCCCTAGGACTAGCGGGGACAGATACGCAGTATTTT
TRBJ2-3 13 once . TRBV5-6 CASSLTAMDTQYF TGTGCCAGCAGCTTGACAGCCATGGATACGCAGTATTTT
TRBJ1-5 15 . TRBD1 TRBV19 CASTRTGEVNQPQHF TGTGCCAGTACCCGGACAGGGGAAGTCAATCAGCCCCAGCATTTT
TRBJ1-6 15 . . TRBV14 CASSQDRLIGSPLHF TGTGCCAGCAGCCAAGATCGACTTATAGGTTCACCCCTCCACTTT
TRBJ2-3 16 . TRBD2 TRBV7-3 CASSPSLAGSTDTQYF TGTGCCAGCAGCCCCTCACTAGCGGGCTCCACAGATACGCAGTATTTT
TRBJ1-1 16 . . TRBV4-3 CASSQATGFMNTEAFF TGCGCCAGCAGCCAAGCAACAGGATTCATGAACACTGAAGCTTTCTTT
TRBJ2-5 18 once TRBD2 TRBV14 CASSQRASGRVYQETQYF TGTGCCAGCAGCCAAAGGGCTAGCGGGAGAGTGTACCAAGAGACCCAGTACTTC
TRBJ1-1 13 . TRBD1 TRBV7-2 CASSITGVAEAFF TGTGCCAGCAGCATTACAGGGGTCGCTGAAGCTTTCTTT
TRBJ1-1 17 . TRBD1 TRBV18 CASSPPGIRTGGTEAFF TGTGCCAGCTCACCACCAGGGATCAGGACAGGAGGCACTGAAGCTTTCTTT
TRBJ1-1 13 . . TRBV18 CASSPSSQTEAFF TGTGCCAGCTCACCATCCAGCCAAACTGAAGCTTTCTTT
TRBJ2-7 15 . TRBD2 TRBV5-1 CASSPGLAGPYEQYF TGCGCCAGCAGCCCGGGACTAGCGGGACCCTACGAGCAGTACTTC
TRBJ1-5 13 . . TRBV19 CASSTGDYQPQHF TGTGCCAGTAGTACGGGGGATTATCAGCCCCAGCATTTT
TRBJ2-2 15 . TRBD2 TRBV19 CASSIPGGGTGELFF TGTGCCAGTAGTATACCGGGGGGAGGCACCGGGGAGCTGTTTTTT
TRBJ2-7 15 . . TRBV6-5 CASSFRRDTSYEQYF TGTGCCAGCAGTTTTCGCCGGGACACCTCCTACGAGCAGTACTTC
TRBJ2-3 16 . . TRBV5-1 CASKRNREVSTDTQYF TGCGCCAGCAAAAGAAACAGGGAGGTTAGCACAGATACGCAGTATTTT
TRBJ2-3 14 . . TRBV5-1 CASSEAVHTDTQYF TGCGCCAGCTCTGAGGCGGTACACACAGATACGCAGTATTTT
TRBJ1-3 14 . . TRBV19 CASSPVYSGNTIYF TGTGCCAGTAGTCCAGTGTATTCTGGAAACACCATATATTTT
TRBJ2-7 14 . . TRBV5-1 CASRRTEHSYEQYF TGCGCCAGCAGAAGGACAGAGCATTCCTACGAGCAGTACTTC
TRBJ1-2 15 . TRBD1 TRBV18 CASSADRGMLYGYTF TGTGCCAGCTCAGCGGACAGGGGGATGCTCTATGGCTACACCTTC
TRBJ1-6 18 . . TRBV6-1 CASSERFGGQRSNSPLHF TGTGCCAGCAGTGAACGGTTTGGGGGGCAGAGAAGCAATTCACCCCTCCACTTT
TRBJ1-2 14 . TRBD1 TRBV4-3 CASSPGQGTYGYTF TGCGCCAGCAGCCCAGGACAGGGAACGTATGGCTACACCTTC
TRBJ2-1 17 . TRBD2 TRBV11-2 CASSLGSGSGWGNEQFF TGTGCCAGCAGCTTAGGTAGCGGGAGCGGTTGGGGCAATGAGCAGTTCTTC
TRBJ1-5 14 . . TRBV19 CASRWRGNNQPQHF TGTGCCAGTAGATGGAGGGGAAACAATCAGCCCCAGCATTTT
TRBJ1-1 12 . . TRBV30 CAWKGLYTEAFF TGTGCCTGGAAAGGCTTATACACTGAAGCTTTCTTT
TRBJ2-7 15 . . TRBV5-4 CASSLVGHGTYEQYF TGTGCCAGCAGCTTAGTCGGACACGGAACCTACGAGCAGTACTTC
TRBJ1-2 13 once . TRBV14 CASSQDLGRGYTF TGTGCCAGCAGCCAAGATTTAGGGAGAGGCTACACCTTC
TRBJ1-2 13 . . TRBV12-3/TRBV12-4 CASSSIDLYGYTF TGTGCCAGCAGTTCGATTGACTTATATGGCTACACCTTC
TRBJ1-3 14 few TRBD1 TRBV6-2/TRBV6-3 CASSWRTGENTIYF TGTGCCAGCAGTTGGAGGACAGGGGAAAACACCATATATTTT
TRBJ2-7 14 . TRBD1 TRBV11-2 CASSRGTGGYEQYF TGTGCCAGCAGCCGCGGGACAGGGGGATACGAGCAGTACTTC
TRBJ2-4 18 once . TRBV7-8 CASSHRHPADLAKNIQYF TGTGCCAGCAGTCATAGGCATCCGGCAGACCTAGCCAAAAACATTCAGTACTTC